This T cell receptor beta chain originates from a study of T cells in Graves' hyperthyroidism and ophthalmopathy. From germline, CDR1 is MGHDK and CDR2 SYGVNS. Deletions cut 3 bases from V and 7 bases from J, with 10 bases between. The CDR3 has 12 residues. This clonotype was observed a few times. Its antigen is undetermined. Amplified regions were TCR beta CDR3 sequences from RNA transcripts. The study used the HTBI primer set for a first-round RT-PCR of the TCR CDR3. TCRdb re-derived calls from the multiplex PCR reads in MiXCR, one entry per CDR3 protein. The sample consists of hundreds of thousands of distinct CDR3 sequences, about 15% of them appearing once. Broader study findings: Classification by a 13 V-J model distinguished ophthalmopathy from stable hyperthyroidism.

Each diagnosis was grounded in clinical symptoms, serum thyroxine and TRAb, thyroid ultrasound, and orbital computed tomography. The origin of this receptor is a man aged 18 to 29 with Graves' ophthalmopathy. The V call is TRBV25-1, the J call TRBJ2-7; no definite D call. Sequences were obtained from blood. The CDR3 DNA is TGTGCCAGCAGTGAGTCTTATAGGGAGCAGTACTTC. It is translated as CASSESYREQYF.